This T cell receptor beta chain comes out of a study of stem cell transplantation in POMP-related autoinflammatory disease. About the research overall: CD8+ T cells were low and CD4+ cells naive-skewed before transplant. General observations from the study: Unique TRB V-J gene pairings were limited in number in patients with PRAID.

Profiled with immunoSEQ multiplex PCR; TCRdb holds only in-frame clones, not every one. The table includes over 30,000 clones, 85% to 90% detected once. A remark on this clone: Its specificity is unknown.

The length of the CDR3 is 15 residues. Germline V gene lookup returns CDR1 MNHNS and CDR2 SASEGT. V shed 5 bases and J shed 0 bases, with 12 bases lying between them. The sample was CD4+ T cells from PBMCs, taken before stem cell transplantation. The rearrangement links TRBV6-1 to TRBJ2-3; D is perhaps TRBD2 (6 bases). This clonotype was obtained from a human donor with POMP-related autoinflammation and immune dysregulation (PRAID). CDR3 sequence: CASSPSVTSTDTQYF. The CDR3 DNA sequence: TGTGCCAGCAGTCCTAGCGTTACTAGCACAGATACGCAGTATTTT.